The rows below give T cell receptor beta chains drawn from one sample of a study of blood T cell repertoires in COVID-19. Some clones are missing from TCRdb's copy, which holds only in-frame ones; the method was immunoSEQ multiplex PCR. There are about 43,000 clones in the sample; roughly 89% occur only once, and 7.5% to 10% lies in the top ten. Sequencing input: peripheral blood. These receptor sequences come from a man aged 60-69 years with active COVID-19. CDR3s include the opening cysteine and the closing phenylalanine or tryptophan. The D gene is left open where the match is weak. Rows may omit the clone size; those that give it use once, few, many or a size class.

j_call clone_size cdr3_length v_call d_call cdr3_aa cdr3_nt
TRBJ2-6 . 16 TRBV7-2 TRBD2 CASSFEGGAGANVLTF TGTGCCAGCAGCTTTGAGGGAGGGGCTGGGGCCAACGTCCTGACTTTC
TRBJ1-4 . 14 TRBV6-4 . CASSAPTGWEKLFF TGTGCCAGCAGTGCCCCTACAGGGTGGGAAAAACTGTTTTTT
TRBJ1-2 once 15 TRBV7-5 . CARSPRTGENYGYTF TGTGCCAGAAGCCCTCGGACAGGGGAAAACTATGGCTACACCTTC
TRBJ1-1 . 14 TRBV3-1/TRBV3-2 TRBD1 CASSQQGGDTEAFF TGTGCCAGCAGCCAACAGGGGGGTGACACTGAAGCTTTCTTT
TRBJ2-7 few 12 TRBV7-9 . CASSRQNYEQYF TGTGCCAGCAGCCGACAAAACTACGAGCAGTACTTC
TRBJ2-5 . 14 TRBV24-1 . CATSANWAQETQYF TGTGCCACTTCCGCCAACTGGGCTCAAGAGACCCAGTACTTC
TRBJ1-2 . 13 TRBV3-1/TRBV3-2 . CASSQAGNYGYTF TGTGCCAGCAGCCAAGCGGGGAACTATGGCTACACCTTC
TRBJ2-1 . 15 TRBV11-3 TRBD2 CASSRSGGSYNEQFF TGTGCCAGCAGCCGTAGCGGGGGGAGTTACAATGAGCAGTTCTTC
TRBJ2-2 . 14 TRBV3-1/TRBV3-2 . CASSQRRDTGELFF TGTGCCAGCAGCCAACGGAGGGACACCGGGGAGCTGTTTTTT
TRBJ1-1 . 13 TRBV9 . CATDRGDGTEAFF TGTGCCACCGATCGTGGAGACGGCACTGAAGCTTTCTTT
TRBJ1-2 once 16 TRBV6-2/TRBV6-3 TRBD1 CASSRPPAGGFYGYTF TGTGCCAGCAGCCGTCCACCGGCAGGGGGTTTCTATGGCTACACCTTC
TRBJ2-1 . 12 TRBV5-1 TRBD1 CASSRQGNEQFF TGCGCCAGCAGCCGACAGGGAAATGAGCAGTTCTTC
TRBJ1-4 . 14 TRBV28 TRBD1 CASGVGTGPEKLFF TGTGCCAGCGGAGTGGGGACAGGGCCTGAAAAACTGTTTTTT
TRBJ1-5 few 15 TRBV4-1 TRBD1 CASSKGQGKYQPQHF TGCGCCAGCAGCAAAGGACAGGGAAAGTATCAGCCCCAGCATTTT
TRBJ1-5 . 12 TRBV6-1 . CASSESSQPQHF TGTGCCAGCAGTGAATCGAGTCAGCCCCAGCATTTT
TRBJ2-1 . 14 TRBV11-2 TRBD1 CASSTGTGPNEQFF TGTGCCAGCAGCACCGGGACAGGGCCGAACGAGCAGTTCTTC
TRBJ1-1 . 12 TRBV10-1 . CASSARNTEAFF TGCGCCAGCAGTGCTAGGAACACTGAAGCTTTCTTT
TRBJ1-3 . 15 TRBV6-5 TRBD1 CASCLNRDSGNTIYF TGTGCCAGCTGCCTTAATCGGGACAGTGGAAACACCATATATTTT
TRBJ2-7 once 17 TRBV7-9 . CASSSAMRAEGGHEQYF TGTGCCAGCAGCTCCGCGATGAGGGCCGAGGGCGGCCACGAGCAGTACTTC
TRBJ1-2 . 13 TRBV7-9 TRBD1 CASVDRAGDGYTF TGTGCCAGCGTGGACAGGGCGGGAGATGGCTACACCTTC
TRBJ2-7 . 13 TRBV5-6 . CASSLSSSYEQYF TGTGCCAGCAGCTTGTCTTCCTCCTACGAGCAGTACTTC
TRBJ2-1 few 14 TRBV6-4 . CASSDSRESAEQFF TGTGCCAGCAGTGACTCTAGGGAGTCGGCTGAGCAGTTCTTC
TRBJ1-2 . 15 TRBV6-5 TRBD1 CASSTGDRGPYGYTF TGTGCCAGCAGTACCGGGGACAGGGGGCCATATGGCTACACCTTC
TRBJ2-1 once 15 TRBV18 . CASSAQGGSYNEQFF TGTGCCAGCTCAGCCCAGGGGGGATCCTACAATGAGCAGTTCTTC
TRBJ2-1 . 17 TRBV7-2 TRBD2 CASSPGGGRGSYNEQFF TGTGCCAGCAGCCCCGGGGGGGGAAGGGGATCCTACAATGAGCAGTTCTTC
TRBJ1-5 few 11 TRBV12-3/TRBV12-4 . CASSSGQPQHF TGTGCCAGCAGTTCGGGTCAGCCCCAGCATTTT
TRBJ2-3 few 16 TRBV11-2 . CASSLDLSPPADTQYF TGTGCCAGCAGCTTAGATTTGTCCCCTCCGGCAGATACGCAGTATTTT
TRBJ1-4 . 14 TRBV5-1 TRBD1 CASSFSGGGEKLFF TGCGCCAGCAGCTTTTCAGGGGGCGGGGAAAAACTGTTTTTT
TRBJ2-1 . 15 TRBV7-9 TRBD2 CASSPGTSAYNEQFF TGTGCCAGCAGCCCGGGGACTAGCGCCTACAATGAGCAGTTCTTC
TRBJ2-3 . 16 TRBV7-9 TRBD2 CASSTAGMVGTDTQYF TGTGCCAGCAGCACAGCGGGGATGGTGGGGACAGATACGCAGTATTTT
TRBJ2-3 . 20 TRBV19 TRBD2 CASRGRVWLGDTLNTDTQYF TGTGCCAGTAGGGGGAGGGTTTGGTTAGGTGATACCCTCAACACAGATACGCAGTATTTT
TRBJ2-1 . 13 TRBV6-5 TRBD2 CASRREGDREQFF TGTGCCAGCCGGCGGGAGGGAGATCGGGAGCAGTTCTTC
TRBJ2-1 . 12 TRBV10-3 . CAISGTSYEQFF TGTGCCATCAGTGGAACTAGCTATGAGCAGTTCTTC
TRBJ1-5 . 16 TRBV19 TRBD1 CASSTGQGVGNQPQHF TGTGCCAGTAGTACGGGACAGGGGGTTGGCAATCAGCCCCAGCATTTT
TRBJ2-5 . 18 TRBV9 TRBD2 CASSVEALNSGNEETQYF TGTGCCAGCAGCGTAGAGGCCCTGAATAGCGGGAACGAAGAGACCCAGTACTTC
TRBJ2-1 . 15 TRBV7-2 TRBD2 CASSPAGGSYNEQFF TGTGCCAGCAGCCCCGCGGGAGGTTCCTACAATGAGCAGTTCTTC
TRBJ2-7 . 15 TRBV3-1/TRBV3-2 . CASSQDGGWSYEQYF TGTGCCAGCAGCCAAGATGGAGGGTGGTCCTACGAGCAGTACTTC
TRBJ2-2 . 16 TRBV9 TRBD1 CASSSPWDRDTGELFF TGTGCCAGCAGCTCCCCTTGGGACAGGGACACCGGGGAGCTGTTTTTT
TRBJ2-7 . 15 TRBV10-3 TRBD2 CAISESTSGRKEQYF TGTGCCATCAGTGAGTCAACTAGCGGGAGAAAAGAGCAGTACTTC
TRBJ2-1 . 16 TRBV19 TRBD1 CASERRDRGSYNEQFF TGTGCCAGTGAAAGACGGGACAGGGGTTCCTACAATGAGCAGTTCTTC
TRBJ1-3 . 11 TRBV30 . CAWDRGNTIYF TGTGCCTGGGACAGGGGAAACACCATATATTTT
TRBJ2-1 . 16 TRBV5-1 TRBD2 CASSTGLAGFYNEQFF TGCGCCAGCAGCACGGGACTAGCGGGGTTCTACAATGAGCAGTTCTTC
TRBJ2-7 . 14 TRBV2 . CATRPDSYSYEQYF TGTGCCACCAGACCTGACAGCTACTCCTACGAGCAGTACTTC
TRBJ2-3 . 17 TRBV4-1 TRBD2 CASSQDKRENGQDTQYF TGCGCCAGCAGCCAAGACAAGCGGGAAAATGGACAAGATACGCAGTATTTT
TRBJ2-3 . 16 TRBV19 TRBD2 CASSIRTSGSTDTQYF TGTGCCAGTAGTATTAGGACTAGCGGGAGTACAGATACGCAGTATTTT
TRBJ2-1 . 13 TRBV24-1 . CATASGGYNEQFF TGTGCCACGGCGTCAGGGGGGTACAATGAGCAGTTCTTC
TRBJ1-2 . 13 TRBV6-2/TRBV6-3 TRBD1 CASSSTGNYGYTF TGTGCCAGCAGTTCGACAGGGAACTATGGCTACACCTTC
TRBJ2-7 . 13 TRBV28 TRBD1 CASCGTGPCEQYF TGTGCCAGCTGTGGGACAGGGCCCTGTGAGCAGTACTTC
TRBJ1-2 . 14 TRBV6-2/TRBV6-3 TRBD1 CASSWTGGQNGYTF TGTGCCAGCAGTTGGACAGGGGGCCAAAATGGCTACACCTTC
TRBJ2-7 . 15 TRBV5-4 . CASSQAGARNYEQYF TGTGCCAGCAGCCAGGCTGGGGCCAGGAACTACGAGCAGTACTTC
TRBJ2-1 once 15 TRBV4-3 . CASSRRISGNNEQFF TGCGCCAGCAGCCGCCGGATTAGCGGAAACAATGAGCAGTTCTTC